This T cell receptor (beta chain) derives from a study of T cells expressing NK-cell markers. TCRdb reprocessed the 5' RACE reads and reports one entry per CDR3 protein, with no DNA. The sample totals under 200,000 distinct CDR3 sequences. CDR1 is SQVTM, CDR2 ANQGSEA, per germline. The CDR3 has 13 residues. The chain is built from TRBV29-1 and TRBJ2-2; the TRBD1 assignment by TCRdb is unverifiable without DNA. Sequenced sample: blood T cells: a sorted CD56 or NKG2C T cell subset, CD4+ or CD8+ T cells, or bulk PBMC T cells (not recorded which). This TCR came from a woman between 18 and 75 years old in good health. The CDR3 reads CSAGDSFTGELFF.